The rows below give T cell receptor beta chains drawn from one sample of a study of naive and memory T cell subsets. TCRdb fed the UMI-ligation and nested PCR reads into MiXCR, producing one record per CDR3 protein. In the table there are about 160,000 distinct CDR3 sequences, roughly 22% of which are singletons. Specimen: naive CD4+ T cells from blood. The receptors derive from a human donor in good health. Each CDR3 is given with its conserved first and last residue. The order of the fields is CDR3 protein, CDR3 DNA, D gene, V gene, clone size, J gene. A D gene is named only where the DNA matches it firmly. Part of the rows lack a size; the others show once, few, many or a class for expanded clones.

CDR3aa: CSAPPPRTGQLYGYTF
CDR3nt: TGCAGTGCTCCGCCCCCAAGGACAGGGCAACTCTATGGCTACACCTTC
d_gene: TRBD1
v_gene: TRBV20-1
abundance: few
j_gene: TRBJ1-2

CDR3aa: CASSLRDGTNTGELFF
CDR3nt: TGCGCCAGCAGCTTACGGGACGGGACGAACACCGGGGAGCTGTTTTTT
d_gene: NA
v_gene: TRBV5-1
abundance: NA
j_gene: TRBJ2-2

CDR3aa: CASSPQGIHGYTF
CDR3nt: TGTGCCAGCAGTCCACAGGGGATCCATGGCTACACCTTC
d_gene: TRBD1
v_gene: TRBV6-5
abundance: few
j_gene: TRBJ1-2

CDR3aa: CASISGTDLNLWGNTIYF
CDR3nt: TGTGCCTCAATATCCGGGACAGATCTAAACTTGTGGGGAAACACCATATATTTT
d_gene: TRBD1
v_gene: TRBV10-3
abundance: NA
j_gene: TRBJ1-3

CDR3aa: CASSLASGGRETQYF
CDR3nt: TGTGCCAGCAGCTTAGCGTCGGGCGGACGAGAGACCCAGTACTTC
d_gene: NA
v_gene: TRBV7-9
abundance: NA
j_gene: TRBJ2-5

CDR3aa: CSVPGTSGETQYF
CDR3nt: TGCAGCGTCCCCGGGACTAGCGGGGAGACCCAGTACTTC
d_gene: TRBD2
v_gene: TRBV29-1
abundance: NA
j_gene: TRBJ2-5

CDR3aa: CASKAPAVSSQFF
CDR3nt: TGTGCCAGCAAAGCGCCGGCAGTGAGTAGCCAGTTCTTC
d_gene: NA
v_gene: TRBV28
abundance: NA
j_gene: TRBJ2-1

CDR3aa: CASSLSNTGERTYEQYF
CDR3nt: TGTGCCAGCAGTTTGTCCAATACCGGGGAGCGGACCTACGAGCAGTACTTC
d_gene: NA
v_gene: TRBV28
abundance: NA
j_gene: TRBJ2-7

CDR3aa: CSAREGLAGGTGELFF
CDR3nt: TGCAGCGCCCGGGAGGGCCTAGCGGGAGGGACCGGGGAGCTGTTTTTT
d_gene: TRBD2
v_gene: TRBV29-1
abundance: few
j_gene: TRBJ2-2

CDR3aa: CASSPSTEHEQYF
CDR3nt: TGTGCCAGCAGCCCTTCGACAGAACACGAGCAGTACTTC
d_gene: NA
v_gene: TRBV7-2
abundance: NA
j_gene: TRBJ2-7

CDR3aa: CASSTTFGHGETQYF
CDR3nt: TGTGCCAGCAGCACTACGTTTGGACACGGCGAGACCCAGTACTTC
d_gene: NA
v_gene: TRBV9
abundance: many
j_gene: TRBJ2-5

CDR3aa: CASSRIFRQQSSYEQYF
CDR3nt: TGTGCCAGCAGCCGAATATTTCGACAGCAAAGCTCCTACGAGCAGTACTTC
d_gene: NA
v_gene: TRBV4-2
abundance: many
j_gene: TRBJ2-7

CDR3aa: CASSLTSDTQYF
CDR3nt: TGCGCCAGCAGCTTGACCTCAGATACGCAGTATTTT
d_gene: NA
v_gene: TRBV5-1
abundance: NA
j_gene: TRBJ2-3

CDR3aa: CAISKGREPTFSYEQYF
CDR3nt: TGTGCCATCAGTAAAGGCAGGGAGCCCACTTTTAGCTACGAGCAGTACTTC
d_gene: NA
v_gene: TRBV10-3
abundance: NA
j_gene: TRBJ2-7

CDR3aa: CASSHPGWNTEAFF
CDR3nt: TGCGCCAGCAGCCATCCGGGGTGGAACACTGAAGCTTTCTTT
d_gene: NA
v_gene: TRBV4-1
abundance: few
j_gene: TRBJ1-1

CDR3aa: CASSLGDRGPLNTEAFF
CDR3nt: TGCGCCAGCAGCTTGGGGGACAGGGGCCCCCTGAACACTGAAGCTTTCTTT
d_gene: TRBD1
v_gene: TRBV5-1
abundance: many
j_gene: TRBJ1-1

CDR3aa: CASSLGLAGGSGELFF
CDR3nt: TGCGCCAGCAGCCTTGGACTAGCGGGAGGCTCCGGGGAGCTGTTTTTT
d_gene: TRBD2
v_gene: TRBV5-1
abundance: few
j_gene: TRBJ2-2

CDR3aa: CSANAGAQGGRETQYF
CDR3nt: TGCAGTGCCAACGCAGGAGCCCAAGGGGGGCGAGAGACCCAGTACTTC
d_gene: NA
v_gene: TRBV20-1
abundance: NA
j_gene: TRBJ2-5

CDR3aa: CATRKQSGRSNQPQHF
CDR3nt: TGTGCCACCAGAAAACAGTCGGGAAGGAGCAATCAGCCCCAGCATTTT
d_gene: NA
v_gene: TRBV27
abundance: NA
j_gene: TRBJ1-5

CDR3aa: CASKRQEALYEQYF
CDR3nt: TGTGCCAGCAAAAGACAGGAGGCTCTCTACGAGCAGTACTTC
d_gene: NA
v_gene: TRBV28
abundance: many
j_gene: TRBJ2-7

CDR3aa: CASRGLEETQYF
CDR3nt: TGTGCCAGCAGGGGACTAGAAGAGACCCAGTACTTC
d_gene: TRBD2
v_gene: TRBV3-1
abundance: NA
j_gene: TRBJ2-5

CDR3aa: CASSRGSGSGEQYF
CDR3nt: TGCGCCAGCAGCCGGGGTAGCGGGAGCGGCGAGCAGTACTTC
d_gene: TRBD2
v_gene: TRBV5-1
abundance: NA
j_gene: TRBJ2-7

CDR3aa: CASSETSGSDNEQFF
CDR3nt: TGCGCCAGCAGTGAAACCAGCGGGAGCGACAATGAGCAGTTCTTC
d_gene: TRBD2
v_gene: TRBV10-1
abundance: many
j_gene: TRBJ2-1

CDR3aa: CSASLSPGQTQYF
CDR3nt: TGCAGTGCTAGCCTTTCACCGGGACAGACGCAGTATTTT
d_gene: TRBD1
v_gene: TRBV20-1
abundance: NA
j_gene: TRBJ2-3

CDR3aa: CASSLGLNSPLHF
CDR3nt: TGTGCCAGCAGTCTAGGACTTAATTCACCCCTCCACTTT
d_gene: NA
v_gene: TRBV7-2
abundance: NA
j_gene: TRBJ1-6

CDR3aa: CSARQRDSSSGANVLTF
CDR3nt: TGCAGTGCTAGACAGCGGGACTCGTCATCTGGGGCCAACGTCCTGACTTTC
d_gene: TRBD2
v_gene: TRBV20-1
abundance: NA
j_gene: TRBJ2-6

CDR3aa: CASSGRNTIYF
CDR3nt: TGTGCCAGCAGCGGTCGAAACACCATATATTTT
d_gene: NA
v_gene: TRBV12-3/TRBV12-4
abundance: few
j_gene: TRBJ1-3

CDR3aa: CASGFEAGGAYEQYF
CDR3nt: TGTGCTAGTGGTTTTGAGGCGGGAGGAGCCTACGAGCAGTACTTC
d_gene: TRBD2
v_gene: TRBV12-5
abundance: few
j_gene: TRBJ2-7

CDR3aa: CASSLTGRSYGYTF
CDR3nt: TGTGCCAGCAGTTTAACAGGGAGGTCTTATGGCTACACCTTC
d_gene: NA
v_gene: TRBV12-3/TRBV12-4
abundance: many
j_gene: TRBJ1-2